A selection of T cell receptor beta chains follows, all from one sample in a study of a mutant IDH1 vaccine in newly diagnosed glioma. These receptors have no known antigen. Profiled with immunoSEQ multiplex PCR; TCRdb holds only in-frame clones, not every one. The sample yields approximately 41,000 clones, approximately 90% seen once. The sequenced sample was PBMCs, obtained from a glioma patient whose treatment included an IDH1 peptide vaccine. The receptors were sampled from a man aged 50 to 60 with glioma. Both conserved end residues are part of each CDR3. D genes are given only for firm matches. Where a row states a size, it is once, few, many or the class of an expanded clone; other rows omit it.

v_gene	j_gene	d_gene	abundance	CDR3nt	CDR3aa
TRBV11-3	TRBJ2-3	NA	NA	TGTGCCAGCAGCTTAAGGGTTACAGATACGCAGTATTTT	CASSLRVTDTQYF
TRBV19	TRBJ2-7	TRBD2	NA	TGTGCCAGTAGCCGACTAGCGGGACGCGAGCAGTACTTC	CASSRLAGREQYF
TRBV5-1	TRBJ2-3	NA	NA	TGCGCCAGCAGCTTTGTCCCGGGAAGCAGCACAGATACGCAGTATTTT	CASSFVPGSSTDTQYF
TRBV21-1	TRBJ1-3	NA	once	TGTGCCAGCAGCAAGGAGGGATATAACTCTGGAAACACCATATATTTT	CASSKEGYNSGNTIYF
TRBV7-8	TRBJ2-5	NA	NA	TGTGCCAGCAGCTCCCGGACTCGACAAGAGACCCAGTACTTC	CASSSRTRQETQYF
TRBV7-2	TRBJ2-5	NA	NA	TGTGCCAGCAGCTTGGGCTGGGGAGGCGAGACCCAGTACTTC	CASSLGWGGETQYF
TRBV27	TRBJ1-5	TRBD1	NA	TGTGCCAGCAGTTCGGACAGGACGGAGCCCCAGCATTTT	CASSSDRTEPQHF
TRBV5-6	TRBJ1-5	NA	NA	TGTGCCAGCAGCTCCGGTAATCAGCCCCAGCATTTT	CASSSGNQPQHF
TRBV5-4	TRBJ2-6	TRBD1	NA	TGTGCCAGCAGCTCAGGGACAGGGGTCTCTGGGGCCAACGTCCTGACTTTC	CASSSGTGVSGANVLTF
TRBV10-3	TRBJ1-3	NA	NA	TGTGCCCTCCGGGCCGATGGAAACACCATATATTTT	CALRADGNTIYF
TRBV20-1	TRBJ2-7	NA	NA	TGCTCCTCGAGCGGCAACAACGAGCAGTACTTC	CSSSGNNEQYF
TRBV10-3	TRBJ2-2	TRBD2	NA	TGTGCCATCAGTGCAGTCCTAGCGGGGGGTATAAACACCGGGGAGCTGTTTTTT	CAISAVLAGGINTGELFF
TRBV6-5	TRBJ2-7	NA	NA	TGTGCCAGCAGTCCCCTTTCGACTCGGGGAGAGCAGTACTTC	CASSPLSTRGEQYF
TRBV19	TRBJ2-2	NA	NA	TGTGCCAGTAGTAAGGCCTGGACCATGGGTCTGTTTTTT	CASSKAWTMGLFF
TRBV19	TRBJ1-2	NA	NA	TGTGCCAGTAGGATGGTGGGGCTCGACTATGGCTACACCTTC	CASRMVGLDYGYTF
TRBV2	TRBJ1-1	NA	NA	TGTGCCAGCAGTGATACACTTACGAATGAAGCTTTCTTT	CASSDTLTNEAFF
TRBV9	TRBJ2-3	TRBD2	NA	TGTGCCAGCAGCGTTGGGGGGAGGGCCCTAACAGATACGCAGTATTTT	CASSVGGRALTDTQYF
TRBV6-1	TRBJ1-5	TRBD1	NA	TGTGCCAGCAGTGAATTGAGGAGGGGGCCTAGCAATCAGCCCCAGCATTTT	CASSELRRGPSNQPQHF
TRBV25-1	TRBJ1-2	NA	NA	TGTGCCAGCAGTGAATCGGGCTCCTACTATGGCTACACCTTC	CASSESGSYYGYTF
TRBV6-6	TRBJ2-7	NA	once	TGTGCCAGCAGCTCGGACAGCTACGAGCAGTACTTC	CASSSDSYEQYF
TRBV5-1	TRBJ1-3	TRBD1	NA	TGCGCCAGCAGCTTGGACGGGCAGGGGGCTGGAAACACCATATATTTT	CASSLDGQGAGNTIYF
TRBV7-2	TRBJ1-2	NA	NA	TGTGCCAGCAGCCCGCAGGGGTCCCTAGGCTACACCTTC	CASSPQGSLGYTF
TRBV6-5	TRBJ1-1	NA	NA	TGTGCCAGCAGTCGGACCATTGCAAACACTGAAGCTTTCTTT	CASSRTIANTEAFF
TRBV9	TRBJ1-4	TRBD1	NA	TGTGCCAGCAGCCGAACCCATGGACAGGGCGGTGAAAAACTGTTTTTT	CASSRTHGQGGEKLFF
TRBV19	TRBJ2-7	TRBD2	NA	TGTGCCAGTAGTACCGCCTTAGCGGGCGAGCAGTACTTC	CASSTALAGEQYF
TRBV4-1	TRBJ2-7	TRBD1	few	TGCGCCAGCAGCCAAGGGGGACAGGGGTCCTACGAGCAGTACTTC	CASSQGGQGSYEQYF
TRBV10-2	TRBJ2-3	NA	NA	TGCGCCAGCAGAGTGGCTAGCACAGATACGCAGTATTTT	CASRVASTDTQYF
TRBV6-1	TRBJ2-3	TRBD2	NA	TGTGCCAGCGGGTCGAGCGGGAGGGCGATAGATACGCAGTATTTT	CASGSSGRAIDTQYF
TRBV4-3	TRBJ1-4	NA	NA	TGCGCCAGCAGCCAAGATCGGGCTTCCGGGCGGAGGGAAAAACTGTTTTTT	CASSQDRASGRREKLFF
TRBV5-5	TRBJ2-5	NA	NA	TGTGCCAGCAGCCAATTTATCCAAGAGACCCAGTACTTC	CASSQFIQETQYF
TRBV23-1	TRBJ2-5	TRBD1	NA	TGCGCCAGCAGTCGTGGACAGGGACGAAGACTACTAGTGGAGACCCAGTACTTC	CASSRGQGRRLLVETQYF
TRBV11-3	TRBJ1-2	NA	NA	TGTGCCAGCAGCTTAGGGGGGCGGGCCGTATATGGCTACACCTTC	CASSLGGRAVYGYTF
TRBV4-2	TRBJ2-7	NA	NA	TGTGCCAGCAGCCAAGTATCAGGGACCTACGAGCAGTACTTC	CASSQVSGTYEQYF
TRBV27	TRBJ1-2	TRBD1	NA	TGTGCCAGCAGTACCGGGACAGGAGATGGCTACACCTTC	CASSTGTGDGYTF
TRBV28	TRBJ1-5	NA	NA	TGTGCCAGCAGTTTAAGAGGTGGGCGTAGCAATCAGCCCCAGCATTTT	CASSLRGGRSNQPQHF
TRBV13	TRBJ2-3	NA	NA	TGTGCCAGCAGCCCTACCCCCATCACAGATACGCAGTATTTT	CASSPTPITDTQYF
TRBV6-4	TRBJ2-2	NA	NA	TGTGCCAGCAGTGAAGGGGTCAGCACCGGGGAGCTGTTTTTT	CASSEGVSTGELFF
TRBV30	TRBJ1-2	TRBD1	once	TGTGCCTGGAAACCCGGTGGACAGGGGATGAAAGGCTACACCTTC	CAWKPGGQGMKGYTF
TRBV18	TRBJ1-5	TRBD1	NA	TGTGCCAGCTCTCCCGAAAGGACAGGAGGAGGTAAGCCCCAGCATTTT	CASSPERTGGGKPQHF
TRBV5-6	TRBJ1-4	TRBD1	NA	TGTGCCAGCAGCTTGCTCCAACGGACAGGGAATGAAAAACTGTTTTTT	CASSLLQRTGNEKLFF